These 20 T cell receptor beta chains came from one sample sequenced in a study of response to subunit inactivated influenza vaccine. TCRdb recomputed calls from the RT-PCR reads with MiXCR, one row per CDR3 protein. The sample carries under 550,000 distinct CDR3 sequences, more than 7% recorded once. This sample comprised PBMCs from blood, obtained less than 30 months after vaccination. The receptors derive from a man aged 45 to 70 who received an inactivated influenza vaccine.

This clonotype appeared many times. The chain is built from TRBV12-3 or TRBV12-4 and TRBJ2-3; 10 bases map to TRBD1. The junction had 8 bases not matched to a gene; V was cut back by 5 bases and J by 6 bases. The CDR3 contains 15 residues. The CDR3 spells CASSPVGQGVDTQYF. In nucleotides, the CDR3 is TGTGCCAGCAGTCCTGTAGGACAGGGGGTGGATACGCAGTATTTT.

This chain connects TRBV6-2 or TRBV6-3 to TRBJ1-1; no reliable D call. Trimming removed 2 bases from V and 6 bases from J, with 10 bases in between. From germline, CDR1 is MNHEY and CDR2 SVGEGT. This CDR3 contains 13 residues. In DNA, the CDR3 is TGTGCCAGCAGTTACGGCGGCGGCCCTGAAGCTTTCTTT. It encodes CASSYGGGPEAFF.

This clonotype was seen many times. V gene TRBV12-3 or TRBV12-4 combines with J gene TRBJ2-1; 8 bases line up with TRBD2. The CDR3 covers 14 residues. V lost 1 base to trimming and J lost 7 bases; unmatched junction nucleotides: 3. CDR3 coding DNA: TGTGCCAGCAGTTTAGGGACTAGCAGAAATGAGCAGTTCTTC. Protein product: CASSLGTSRNEQFF.

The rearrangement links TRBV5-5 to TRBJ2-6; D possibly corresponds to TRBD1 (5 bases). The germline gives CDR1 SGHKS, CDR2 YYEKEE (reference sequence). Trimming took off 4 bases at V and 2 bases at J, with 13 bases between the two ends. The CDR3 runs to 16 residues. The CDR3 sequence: CASSRQQGAGANVLTF. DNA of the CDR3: TGTGCCAGCAGCAGACAGCAGGGTGCTGGGGCCAACGTCCTGACTTTC.

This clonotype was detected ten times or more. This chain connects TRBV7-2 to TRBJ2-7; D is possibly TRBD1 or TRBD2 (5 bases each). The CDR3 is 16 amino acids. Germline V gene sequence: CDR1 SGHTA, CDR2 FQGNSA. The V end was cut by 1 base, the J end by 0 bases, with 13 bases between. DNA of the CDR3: TGTGCCAGCAGCTTAGTTTCCGGTGGGGGCTCCTACGAGCAGTACTTC. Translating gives CASSLVSGGGSYEQYF.

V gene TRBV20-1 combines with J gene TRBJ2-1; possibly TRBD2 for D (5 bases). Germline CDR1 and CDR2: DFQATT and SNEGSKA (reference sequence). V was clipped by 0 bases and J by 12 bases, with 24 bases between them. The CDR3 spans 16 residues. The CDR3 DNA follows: TGCAGTGCTAGAGATCCCAATGCGGGCCTGGGGAGAGGGCAGTTCTTC. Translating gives CSARDPNAGLGRGQFF.

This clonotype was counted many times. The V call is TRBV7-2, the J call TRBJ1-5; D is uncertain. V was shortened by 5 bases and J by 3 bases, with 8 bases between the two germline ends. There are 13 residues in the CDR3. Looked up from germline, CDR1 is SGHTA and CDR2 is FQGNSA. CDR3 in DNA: TGTGCCAGCAGCATAGGAGTCAATCAGCCCCAGCATTTT. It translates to CASSIGVNQPQHF.

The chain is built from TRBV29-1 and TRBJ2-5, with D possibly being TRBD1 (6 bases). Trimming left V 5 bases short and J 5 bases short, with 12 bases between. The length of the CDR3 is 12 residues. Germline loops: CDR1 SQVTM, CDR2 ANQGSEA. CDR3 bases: TGCAGCGTTTACCGGGACATTGAGACCCAGTACTTC. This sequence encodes CSVYRDIETQYF.

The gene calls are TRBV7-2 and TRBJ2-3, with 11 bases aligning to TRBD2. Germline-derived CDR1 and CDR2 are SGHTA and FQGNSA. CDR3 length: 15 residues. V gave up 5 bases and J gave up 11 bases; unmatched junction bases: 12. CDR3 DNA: TGTGCCAGCAGCAGACTAGCGGGACCCCCACGTGGGCAGTATTTT. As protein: CASSRLAGPPRGQYF.

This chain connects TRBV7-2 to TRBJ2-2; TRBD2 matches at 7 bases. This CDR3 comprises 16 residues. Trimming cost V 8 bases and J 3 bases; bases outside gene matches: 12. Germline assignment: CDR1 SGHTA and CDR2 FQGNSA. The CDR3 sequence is CASRRWTGGDTGELFF. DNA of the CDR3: TGTGCCAGCCGCCGCTGGACGGGAGGAGACACCGGGGAGCTGTTTTTT. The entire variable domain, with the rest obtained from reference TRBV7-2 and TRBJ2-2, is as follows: GAGVSQSPSNKVTEKGKDVELRCDPISGHTALYWYRQSLGQGLEFLIYFQGNSAPDKSGLPSDRFSAERTGGSVSTLTIQRTQQEDSAVYLCASRRWTGGDTGELFFGEGSRLTVL.

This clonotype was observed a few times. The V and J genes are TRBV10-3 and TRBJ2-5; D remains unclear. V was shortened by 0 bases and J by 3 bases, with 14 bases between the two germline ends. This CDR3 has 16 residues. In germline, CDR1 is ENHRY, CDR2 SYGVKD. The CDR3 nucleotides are TGTGCCATCAGTGAGTCTAAAAGGGCTCCGGAAGAGACCCAGTACTTC. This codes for CAISESKRAPEETQYF.

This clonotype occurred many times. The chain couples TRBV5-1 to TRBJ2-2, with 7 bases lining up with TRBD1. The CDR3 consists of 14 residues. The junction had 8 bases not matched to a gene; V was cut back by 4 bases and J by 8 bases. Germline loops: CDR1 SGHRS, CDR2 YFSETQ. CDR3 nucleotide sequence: TGCGCCAGCAGCATCCAACAGGGGAATGGGGAGCTGTTTTTT. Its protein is CASSIQQGNGELFF.

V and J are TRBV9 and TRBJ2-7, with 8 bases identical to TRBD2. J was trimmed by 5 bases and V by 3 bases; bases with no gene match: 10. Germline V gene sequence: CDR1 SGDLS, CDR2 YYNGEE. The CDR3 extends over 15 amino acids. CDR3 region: CASSASAGVLDEQYF. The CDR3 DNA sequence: TGTGCCAGCAGCGCGTCAGCGGGGGTCCTAGACGAGCAGTACTTC.

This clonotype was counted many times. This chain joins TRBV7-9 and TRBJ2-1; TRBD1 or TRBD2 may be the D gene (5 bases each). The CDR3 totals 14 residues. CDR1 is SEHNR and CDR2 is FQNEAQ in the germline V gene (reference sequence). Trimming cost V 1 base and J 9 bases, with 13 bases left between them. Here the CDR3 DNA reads TGTGCCAGCAGCTTAGATGGGACCTCGGGTGAGCAGTTCTTC. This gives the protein CASSLDGTSGEQFF.

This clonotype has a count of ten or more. In DNA, the CDR3 is TGTGCCACCAGTGATTTTGATAGATCGACGGAGCAGTTCTTC. Protein: CATSDFDRSTEQFF. V usage is TRBV24-1 and J usage is TRBJ2-1; D uncertain. This CDR3 contains 14 residues. Germline V gene sequence: CDR1 KGHDR, CDR2 SFDVKD. V was shortened by 1 base and J by 10 bases, with 13 bases between the two germline ends.

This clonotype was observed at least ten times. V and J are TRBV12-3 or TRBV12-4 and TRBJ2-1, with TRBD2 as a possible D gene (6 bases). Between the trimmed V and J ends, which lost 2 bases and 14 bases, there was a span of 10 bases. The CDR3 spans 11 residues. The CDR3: CASSLTGEKFF. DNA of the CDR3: TGTGCCAGCAGTTTAACGGGGGAAAAGTTCTTC.

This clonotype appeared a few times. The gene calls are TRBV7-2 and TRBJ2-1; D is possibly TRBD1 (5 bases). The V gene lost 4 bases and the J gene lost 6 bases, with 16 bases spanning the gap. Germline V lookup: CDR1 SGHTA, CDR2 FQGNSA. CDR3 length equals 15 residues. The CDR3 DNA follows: TGTGCCAGCAGCTCCCCACAGGCCCGACCCAATGAGCAGTTCTTC. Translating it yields CASSSPQARPNEQFF.

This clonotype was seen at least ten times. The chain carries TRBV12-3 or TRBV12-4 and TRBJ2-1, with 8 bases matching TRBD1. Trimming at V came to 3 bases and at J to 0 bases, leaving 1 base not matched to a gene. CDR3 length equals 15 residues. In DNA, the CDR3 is TGTGCCAGCAGTTTTACAGGGGGCTCCTACAATGAGCAGTTCTTC. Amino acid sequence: CASSFTGGSYNEQFF.

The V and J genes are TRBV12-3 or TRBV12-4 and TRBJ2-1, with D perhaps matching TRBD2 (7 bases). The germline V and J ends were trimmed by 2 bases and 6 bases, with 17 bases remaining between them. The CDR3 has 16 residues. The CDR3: CASSLRGGPPPNEQFF. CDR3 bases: TGTGCCAGCAGTTTAAGGGGGGGCCCCCCACCCAATGAGCAGTTCTTC.

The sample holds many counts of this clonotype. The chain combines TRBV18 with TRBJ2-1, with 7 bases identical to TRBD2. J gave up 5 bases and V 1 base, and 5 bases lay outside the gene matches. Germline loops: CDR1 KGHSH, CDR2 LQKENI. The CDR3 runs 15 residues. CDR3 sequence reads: CASSPRRGGNNEQFF. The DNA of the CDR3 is TGTGCCAGCTCACCACGGCGCGGGGGAAACAATGAGCAGTTCTTC.